The rows below give T cell receptor beta chains drawn from one sample of a study of control samples from healthy donors and cancer patients. Using immunoSEQ multiplex PCR, the repertoire was profiled, and TCRdb retains in-frame clones only, with some absent. The repertoire holds about 160,000 clones, with approximately 96% as singletons. Source material: blood. These receptors came from a woman aged 40 to 55 in good health. The CDR3 runs from the conserved cysteine through the conserved F or W. Each record gives: CDR3 length, clone size, V gene, J gene, D gene, CDR3 protein, CDR3 DNA. A D gene is named only where the DNA matches it firmly. Clone sizes are given selectively: once, few, many, or a class where the clone is expanded.

>16|-|TRBV3-1/TRBV3-2|TRBJ2-5|TRBD1
CASSSDRAPEGETQYF
TGTGCCAGCAGCTCCGACAGGGCCCCTGAGGGTGAGACCCAGTACTTC
>12|-|TRBV7-2|TRBJ1-1|-
CASSFYGLEAFF
TGTGCCAGCAGCTTCTACGGCCTTGAAGCTTTCTTT
>15|-|TRBV19|TRBJ2-1|TRBD2
CASSMGLAGYNEQFF
TGTGCCAGTAGTATGGGGCTAGCGGGGTACAATGAGCAGTTCTTC
>14|-|TRBV7-9|TRBJ2-5|-
CASSPGAVQETQYF
TGTGCCAGCAGCCCCGGGGCAGTCCAAGAGACCCAGTACTTC
>12|-|TRBV29-1|TRBJ2-7|-
CSVLTDKYEQYF
TGCAGCGTCCTGACAGACAAGTACGAGCAGTACTTC
>13|-|TRBV29-1|TRBJ1-3|-
CSASSDGLDTIYF
TGCAGCGCCTCCTCGGACGGATTGGACACCATATATTTT
>13|-|TRBV6-2/TRBV6-3|TRBJ1-1|-
CASSHKRRTEAFF
TGTGCCAGCAGTCACAAGAGGCGCACTGAAGCTTTCTTT
>11|-|TRBV30|TRBJ1-1|-
CASLGGVEAFF
TGTGCCTCCCTCGGGGGCGTTGAAGCTTTCTTT
>16|-|TRBV6-2/TRBV6-3|TRBJ2-7|-
CASSSWRRGSSYEQYF
TGTGCCAGCAGTTCCTGGAGGAGGGGGAGCTCCTACGAGCAGTACTTC
>12|-|TRBV2|TRBJ2-2|-
CASRGRIGELFF
TGTGCCAGCAGAGGAAGAATCGGGGAGCTGTTTTTT
>15|-|TRBV18|TRBJ2-5|TRBD1
CASSPRRTGGETQYF
TGTGCCAGCTCACCACGAAGGACAGGGGGGGAGACCCAGTACTTC
>15|-|TRBV4-3|TRBJ1-2|TRBD1
CASSQTQGALRGYTF
TGCGCCAGCAGCCAAACACAGGGGGCCTTGCGTGGCTACACCTTC
>15|-|TRBV19|TRBJ1-3|-
CASSPVTRTGNTIYF
TGTGCCAGTAGTCCAGTGACGAGAACTGGAAACACCATATATTTT
>16|-|TRBV5-6|TRBJ2-7|TRBD2
CASSWGPSGRASEQYF
TGTGCCAGCAGCTGGGGACCCAGCGGGAGGGCGTCCGAGCAGTACTTC
>14|-|TRBV10-3|TRBJ2-5|-
CAIGSLGSQETQYF
TGTGCCATCGGTTCGTTAGGCAGCCAAGAGACCCAGTACTTC
>11|-|TRBV11-2|TRBJ2-5|-
CASSIVETQYF
TGTGCCAGCAGCATAGTTGAGACCCAGTACTTC
>13|-|TRBV2|TRBJ1-2|-
CASRADGLYGYTF
TGTGCCAGCAGGGCGGACGGGCTTTATGGCTACACCTTC
>15|-|TRBV10-3|TRBJ1-1|-
CAISEAGGTGTEAFF
TGTGCCATCAGTGAGGCGGGGGGGACGGGGACTGAAGCTTTCTTT
>16|once|TRBV4-1|TRBJ2-1|-
CASSQDWARGSNEQFF
TGCGCCAGCAGCCAAGATTGGGCCAGGGGTAGCAATGAGCAGTTCTTC
>11|-|TRBV30|TRBJ2-7|-
CAWSALDEQYF
TGTGCCTGGAGTGCCCTGGACGAGCAGTACTTC
>15|-|TRBV6-5|TRBJ2-2|TRBD1
CASNWGWTGTGELFF
TGTGCCAGCAACTGGGGATGGACAGGCACCGGGGAGCTGTTTTTT
>12|-|TRBV9|TRBJ2-3|-
CASSRREDTQYF
TGTGCCAGCAGCCGTAGGGAAGATACGCAGTATTTT
>13|-|TRBV7-2|TRBJ2-7|-
CASKAAGDYEQYF
TGTGCCAGCAAGGCGGCCGGGGACTACGAGCAGTACTTC
>13|-|TRBV18|TRBJ1-1|-
CASSRQMNTEAFF
TGTGCCAGCTCGCGACAGATGAACACTGAAGCTTTCTTT
>15|-|TRBV15|TRBJ1-4|-
CATSTRRQSNEKLFF
TGTGCCACCAGCACGCGTCGTCAGAGTAATGAAAAACTGTTTTTT
>14|few|TRBV9|TRBJ2-7|-
CASSVGDSPHEQYF
TGTGCCAGCAGCGTAGGTGACAGTCCCCACGAGCAGTACTTC
>14|-|TRBV27|TRBJ1-1|-
CASRYSSPNTEAFF
TGTGCCAGCAGATACAGCAGCCCGAACACTGAAGCTTTCTTT
>15|-|TRBV7-9|TRBJ1-2|TRBD1
CASSSRQGGWYGYTF
TGTGCCAGCAGCTCACGACAGGGGGGTTGGTATGGCTACACCTTC
>14|-|TRBV27|TRBJ1-1|-
CASSRGVGTTEAFF
TGTGCCAGCTCCCGAGGGGTGGGAACCACTGAAGCTTTCTTT
>14|-|TRBV7-2|TRBJ1-6|-
CASSLVPPQFPLHF
TGTGCCAGCAGCTTAGTCCCCCCGCAGTTTCCCCTCCACTTT
>15|-|TRBV7-2|TRBJ2-1|-
CASSLYRNSYNEQFF
TGTGCCAGCAGCTTATACCGCAACTCCTACAATGAGCAGTTCTTC
>15|-|TRBV5-1|TRBJ2-7|-
CASSLATRRGHEQYF
TGCGCCAGCAGCTTGGCCACACGCAGGGGCCACGAGCAGTACTTC
>17|-|TRBV7-2|TRBJ2-1|TRBD2
CASRQQRGGEAYNEQFF
TGTGCCAGCAGACAGCAGCGGGGGGGCGAAGCCTACAATGAGCAGTTCTTC
>13|-|TRBV29-1|TRBJ1-5|-
CSAQGNSNQPQHF
TGCAGCGCTCAGGGGAATAGCAATCAGCCCCAGCATTTT
>15|-|TRBV6-6|TRBJ1-5|-
CASSYASGGKQPQHF
TGTGCCAGCAGTTACGCTTCCGGGGGTAAGCAGCCCCAGCATTTT
>13|-|TRBV7-9|TRBJ1-3|-
CASSIDRGNTIYF
TGTGCCAGCAGTATAGACAGGGGAAACACCATATATTTT
>16|-|TRBV5-1|TRBJ1-4|TRBD1
CASSQDRGAANEKLFF
TGCGCCAGCAGCCAAGACAGGGGAGCAGCTAATGAAAAACTGTTTTTT
>13|-|TRBV12-3/TRBV12-4|TRBJ1-2|-
CASSPLGHGGYTF
TGTGCCAGCAGTCCCCTAGGACACGGCGGCTACACCTTC
>15|-|TRBV6-5|TRBJ2-3|TRBD2
CASRPTSGGSDTQYF
TGTGCCAGCAGGCCGACTAGCGGGGGGTCAGATACGCAGTATTTT
>13|-|TRBV7-7|TRBJ2-7|-
CASSLDGSDEQYF
TGTGCTAGCAGCTTAGACGGCAGCGACGAGCAGTACTTC
>17|-|TRBV7-2|TRBJ2-1|TRBD2
CASSLDWTSGSYNEQFF
TGTGCCAGCAGCTTAGATTGGACTAGCGGTTCCTACAATGAGCAGTTCTTC
>15|-|TRBV2|TRBJ1-6|TRBD1
CASSDRGPRNSPLHF
TGTGCCAGCAGTGACAGGGGGCCGAGGAATTCACCCCTCCACTTT
>13|few|TRBV6-2/TRBV6-3|TRBJ1-5|-
CASSYFPNQPQHF
TGTGCCAGCAGTTACTTTCCTAATCAGCCCCAGCATTTT
>16|-|TRBV6-6|TRBJ2-1|-
CASSRGLVGDYNEQFF
TGTGCCAGCAGCCGGGGTTTGGTCGGGGATTACAATGAGCAGTTCTTC
>14|-|TRBV27|TRBJ1-2|TRBD1
CASSKGRGDYGYTF
TGTGCCAGCAGTAAGGGCAGGGGGGACTATGGCTACACCTTC
>14|once|TRBV7-8|TRBJ1-2|-
CASSSLTLNYGYTF
TGTGCCAGCAGCTCACTTACCCTTAACTATGGCTACACCTTC
>15|once|TRBV5-5|TRBJ2-1|-
CASSSDPTYTGEQFF
TGTGCCAGCAGCTCCGACCCCACCTATACGGGAGAGCAGTTCTTC
>12|-|TRBV6-2/TRBV6-3|TRBJ2-5|-
CASSYRTETQYF
TGTGCCAGCAGTTACCGGACAGAGACCCAGTACTTC
>15|-|TRBV2|TRBJ2-7|-
CASILEASASYEQYF
TGTGCCAGCATACTCGAGGCCTCTGCCTCCTACGAGCAGTACTTC
>15|-|TRBV5-5|TRBJ2-2|-
CASSLSGFDTGELFF
TGTGCCAGCAGCTTGTCAGGGTTCGACACCGGGGAGCTGTTTTTT
>16|-|TRBV27|TRBJ1-2|TRBD1
CASSWGQGSGPYGYTF
TGTGCCAGCAGTTGGGGACAGGGTTCGGGACCTTATGGCTACACCTTC
>15|-|TRBV18|TRBJ1-6|-
CASSSDQSGNSPLHF
TGTGCCAGCTCATCAGACCAGTCTGGTAATTCACCCCTCCACTTT
>16|-|TRBV4-1|TRBJ1-2|-
CASSQEGGRLNYGYTF
TGCGCCAGCAGCCAAGAAGGTGGCCGCCTCAACTATGGCTACACCTTC
>12|once|TRBV3-1/TRBV3-2|TRBJ2-5|-
CATGAVKETQYF
TGTGCCACAGGGGCGGTAAAAGAGACCCAGTACTTC
>15|-|TRBV7-2|TRBJ1-4|TRBD1
CASSYLTGTNEKLFF
TGTGCCAGCAGCTACCTGACAGGGACTAATGAAAAACTGTTTTTT